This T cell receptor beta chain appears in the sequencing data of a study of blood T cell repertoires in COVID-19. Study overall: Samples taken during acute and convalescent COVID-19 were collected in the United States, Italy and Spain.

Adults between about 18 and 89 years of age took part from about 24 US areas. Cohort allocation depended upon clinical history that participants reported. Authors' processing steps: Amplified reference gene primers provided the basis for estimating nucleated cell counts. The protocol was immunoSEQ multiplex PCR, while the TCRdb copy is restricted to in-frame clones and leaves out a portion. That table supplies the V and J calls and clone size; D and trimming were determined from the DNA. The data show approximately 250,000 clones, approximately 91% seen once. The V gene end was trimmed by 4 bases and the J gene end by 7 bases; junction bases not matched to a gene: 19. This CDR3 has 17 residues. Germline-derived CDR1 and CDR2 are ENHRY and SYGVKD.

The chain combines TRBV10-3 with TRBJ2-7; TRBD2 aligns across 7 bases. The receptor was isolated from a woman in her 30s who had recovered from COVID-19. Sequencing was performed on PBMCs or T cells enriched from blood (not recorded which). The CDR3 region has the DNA TGTGCCATCAGTGTGAGTCCTAGCGGTGTGAATAATTGGGAGCAGTACTTC. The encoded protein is CAISVSPSGVNNWEQYF.